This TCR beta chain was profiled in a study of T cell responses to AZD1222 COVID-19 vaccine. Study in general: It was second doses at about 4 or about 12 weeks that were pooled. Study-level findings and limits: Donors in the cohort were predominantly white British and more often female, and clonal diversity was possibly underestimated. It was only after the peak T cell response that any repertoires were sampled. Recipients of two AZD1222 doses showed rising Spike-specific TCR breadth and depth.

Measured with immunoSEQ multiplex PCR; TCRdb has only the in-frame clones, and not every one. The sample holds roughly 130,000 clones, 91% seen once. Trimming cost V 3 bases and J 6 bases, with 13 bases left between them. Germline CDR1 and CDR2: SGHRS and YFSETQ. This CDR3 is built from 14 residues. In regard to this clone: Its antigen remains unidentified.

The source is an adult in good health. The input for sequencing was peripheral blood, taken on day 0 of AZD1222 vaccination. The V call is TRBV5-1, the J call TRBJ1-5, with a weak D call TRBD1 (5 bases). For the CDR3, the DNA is TGCGCCAGCAGCTACTCAGGGTCCGGTCAGCCCCAGCATTTT. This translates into CASSYSGSGQPQHF.